The clone carrying this T cell receptor beta chain appeared once. This entry is derived from a study of blood T cell repertoires in COVID-19. Study information: T cells, B-cell-depleted T cells, or PBMCs provided the cDNA or gDNA that served as material.

This table comes from immunoSEQ multiplex PCR, and its TCRdb copy is limited to in-frame clones, with some not included. The table lists 130,000 to 150,000 clones, 79% of them singletons. From germline, CDR1 is SGHTA and CDR2 FQGNSA. The trim removed 5 bases at V and 7 bases at J, leaving 11 bases unmatched. The CDR3 is 15 amino acids. This TCR derives from a man in his 60s with acute or convalescent COVID-19. Material: peripheral blood. The V and J genes are TRBV7-2 and TRBJ2-7; TRBD2 matches at 10 bases. Written as DNA, the CDR3 is TGTGCCAGCAGCCGTCAAGCGGGAGGGTCGGGAGAGCAGTACTTC. Translated: CASSRQAGGSGEQYF.